The table lists the clone carrying this T cell receptor beta chain with many counts. No antigen is known for it. This sample is drawn from a study of identical twins. MiXCR, applied by TCRdb to the 5' RACE reads, yields one record per CDR3 protein. The table lists 550,000 to 700,000 distinct CDR3 sequences, approximately 9.6% of them singletons. The germline V and J ends were trimmed by 4 bases and 6 bases, with 10 bases remaining between them. The CDR3 is made up of 12 amino acids. Germline V gene sequence: CDR1 SEHNR, CDR2 FQNEAQ (reference sequence). Study-level results: Cross-sectional statistical analysis was relied on for the conclusions, without the same donors being followed.

Separately, the same data were catalogued under a study of yellow fever vaccine responses in identical twins.

The source of this sequence is a woman aged 18-29 years in good health. The chain carries TRBV7-9 and TRBJ2-7, with D unresolved. The specimen was PBMCs. The CDR3 is CASSSSTPEQYF. The CDR3 DNA reads TGTGCCAGCAGCTCCTCGACACCCGAGCAGTACTTC.